The present TCR beta chain was sequenced within a study of T cell changes during pregnancy in multiple sclerosis. Generated by immunoSEQ multiplex PCR, the TCRdb table keeps only in-frame clones and is missing some. The data contain some 37,000 clones, 75% to 95% of them singletons. The specimen was CD8+ T cells from peripheral blood mononuclear cells, collected after pregnancy. The TCR originated in a female donor with multiple sclerosis, enrolled in a pregnancy study.

The chain's CDR3 is CSAKAAGELFF. CDR3 nucleotide sequence: TGCAGTGCTAAAGCCGCCGGGGAGCTGTTTTTT. The rearrangement links TRBV20-1 to TRBJ2-2, with D unclear. Trimming removed 4 bases at V and 6 bases at J, with 6 bases between. The CDR3 is 11 residues long. Germline CDR1 reads DFQATT; CDR2 reads SNEGSKA (reference sequence).